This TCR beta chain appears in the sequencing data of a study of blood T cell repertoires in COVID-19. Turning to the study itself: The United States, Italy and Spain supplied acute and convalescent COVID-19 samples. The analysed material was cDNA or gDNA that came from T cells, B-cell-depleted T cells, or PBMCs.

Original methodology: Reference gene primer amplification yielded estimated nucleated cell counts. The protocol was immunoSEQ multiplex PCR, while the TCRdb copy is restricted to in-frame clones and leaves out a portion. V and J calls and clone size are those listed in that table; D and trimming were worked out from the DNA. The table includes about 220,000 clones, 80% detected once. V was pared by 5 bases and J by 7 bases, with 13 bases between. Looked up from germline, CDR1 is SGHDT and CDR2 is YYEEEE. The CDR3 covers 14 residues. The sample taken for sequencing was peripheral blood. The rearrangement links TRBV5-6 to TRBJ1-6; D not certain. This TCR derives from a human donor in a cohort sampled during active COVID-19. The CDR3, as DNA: TGTGCCAGCAGGGTGGCGGATTACAATTCACCCCTCCACTTT. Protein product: CASRVADYNSPLHF.